This record looks at one T cell receptor beta chain sequence and its context. Its antigen is not identified. The data belong to a study of OX40 agonist ivuxolimab in advanced cancers. Study-level background: The dose-escalation cohort had hepatocellular carcinoma, melanoma, renal cell or head and neck cancer.

The protocol was immunoSEQ multiplex PCR, while the TCRdb copy is restricted to in-frame clones and leaves out a portion. The table includes approximately 21,000 clones, over 70% detected once. Trimming took off 5 bases at V and 4 bases at J, with 15 bases between the two ends. Germline V gene lookup returns CDR1 SEHNR and CDR2 FQNEAQ (reference sequence). The CDR3 runs 14 residues. Findings and caveats of the study: CD4+ T cells averaged fewer expanded clones than CD8+ T cells.

On cycle 4 day 1 and cycle 7 day 1, as well as at baseline, blood was sampled. The sequencing used CD4+ or CD8+ T cells sorted from blood, collected in a trial of the OX40 agonist ivuxolimab. The origin of this receptor is an adult with an advanced solid tumor such as melanoma, head and neck, liver or kidney cancer. The chain joins TRBV7-9 to TRBJ2-7; possibly TRBD1 or TRBD2 for D (5 bases each). The CDR3 loop reads CASSDRDRKYEQYF. The CDR3 DNA is TGTGCCAGCAGCGACCGGGACCGTAAATACGAGCAGTACTTC. The full variable domain, its missing parts supplied by reference TRBV7-9 and TRBJ2-7, is DTGVSQNPRHKITKRGQNVTFRCDPISEHNRLYWYRQTLGQGPEFLTYFQNEAQLEKSRLLSDRFSAERPKGSFSTLEIQRTEQGDSAMYLCASSDRDRKYEQYFGPGTRLTVT.